These 5 T cell receptor beta chains share one sample of origin, sequenced in a study of blood T cell repertoires in COVID-19. Libraries were prepared by immunoSEQ multiplex PCR; TCRdb keeps only in-frame clonotypes and omits some of them. The table includes 100,000 to 150,000 clones, roughly 69% detected once. The specimen sequenced was peripheral blood. All receptors derive from a woman in her 70s with acute or convalescent COVID-19.

The chain has TRBV19 and TRBJ1-2, with 9 bases fitting TRBD1. Germline loops: CDR1 LNHDA, CDR2 SQIVND (reference sequence). This CDR3 contains 15 residues. The ends lost 6 bases at V and 8 bases at J; junction bases unmatched: 13. The CDR3 coding sequence is TGTGCCAGTAGGGCCGCTCCGGGACAGGGTGAAGGCTACACCTTC. This translates into CASRAAPGQGEGYTF. Based on the CDR3 plus reference TRBV19 and TRBJ1-2, the full variable domain is DGGITQSPKYLFRKEGQNVTLSCEQNLNHDAMYWYRQDPGQGLRLIYYSQIVNDFQKGDIAEGYSVSREKKESFPLTVTSAQKNPTAFYLCASRAAPGQGEGYTFGSGTRLTVV.

V usage is TRBV30 and J usage is TRBJ2-7; perhaps TRBD1 as D (5 bases). V shed 5 bases and J shed 3 bases, with 11 bases lying between them. The germline V gene encodes CDR1 GTSNPN and CDR2 SVGIG (reference sequence). This CDR3 contains 12 residues. As DNA, the CDR3 is TGTGCCTGGGGACAAGACTTCTACGAGCAGTACTTC. It is translated as CAWGQDFYEQYF.

DNA of the CDR3: TGTGCCAGCAGCTTAGGCAGGGTCACCGGGGAGCTGTTTTTT. Translated, it gives CASSLGRVTGELFF. The chain uses TRBV11-2 and TRBJ2-2, with D possibly matching TRBD1 (5 bases). This CDR3 contains 14 residues. V was shortened by 1 base and J by 4 bases, with 7 bases between the two germline ends. Germline CDR1 SGHAT, CDR2 FQNNGV.

This clone turned up a few times. V usage is TRBV12-3 or TRBV12-4 and J usage is TRBJ2-1, with D perhaps TRBD1 (5 bases). The ends were cut back, 2 bases at V and 8 bases at J, with 10 bases in the middle. This CDR3 has 13 amino acids. This CDR3 is CASSLSRADEQFF. DNA for the CDR3: TGTGCCAGCAGTTTATCCAGGGCCGATGAGCAGTTCTTC.

The J gene is TRBJ2-5, the V gene TRBV6-1; D is unresolved. The CDR3 spans 13 residues. Germline V gene data show CDR1 as MNHNS and CDR2 as SASEGT. Trimming pared 1 base from V and 4 bases from J, leaving 7 bases between. The CDR3 is CASSEVPRETQYF. The CDR3 bases are TGTGCCAGCAGTGAAGTCCCCCGAGAGACCCAGTACTTC.